This T cell receptor (beta chain) was obtained from a study of blood T cells in healthy people across ages. The CDR3 totals 15 residues. The ends lost 4 bases at V and 4 bases at J; junction bases unmatched: 7. The germline gives CDR1 MNHNS, CDR2 SASEGT. A second PCR of 7 to 11 cycles used a sample-barcoded 5' primer and a J-beta primer mix. Template switching added a 12-random-nucleotide identifier to every cDNA molecule. Each of the samples gave a minimum of 2.5 million paired-end reads that contained CDR3. MiXCR was run by TCRdb on the 5' RACE reads, yielding one entry per CDR3 protein. In the table there are 1.6 million or so distinct CDR3 sequences, about 35% of which are singletons.

V usage is TRBV6-1 and J usage is TRBJ2-7; 10 positions agree with TRBD2. Material: blood. The clonotype originates from a young woman in good health. This CDR3 is CASSGASGGGYEQYF. The CDR3 nucleotides are TGTGCCAGCAGTGGAGCTAGCGGGGGAGGGTACGAGCAGTACTTC.